The 23 T cell receptor beta chains below all came from one sample that was sequenced in a study of blood T cell repertoires in COVID-19. The data were produced by immunoSEQ multiplex PCR, yet TCRdb's version contains in-frame clones alone and is incomplete. Among roughly 150,000 clones listed, approximately 83% were seen once. Sequenced sample: peripheral blood. The receptor source for this set is a man between 65 and 79 years old who had recovered from COVID-19.

V usage is TRBV10-3 and J usage is TRBJ2-3; D is unresolved. Germline V lookup: CDR1 ENHRY, CDR2 SYGVKD. The CDR3 length is 13 residues. The germline V and J ends were trimmed by 6 bases and 0 bases, with 7 bases remaining between them. The chain's CDR3 is CAIRQLSTDTQYF. DNA of the CDR3: TGTGCCATCAGACAGCTTAGCACAGATACGCAGTATTTT.

The V gene is TRBV2, the J gene TRBJ2-3; D may be TRBD1 (6 bases). CDR3 length: 15 amino acids. CDR1 is SNHLY and CDR2 is FYNNEI in the germline V gene. Trimming shortened V by 5 bases and J by 4 bases, and 16 bases separated the two germline ends. CDR3 residues: CASSPGAPRPDTQYF. In nucleotides, the CDR3 is TGTGCCAGCAGTCCAGGGGCGCCTCGTCCAGATACGCAGTATTTT.

The rearrangement uses TRBV29-1 and TRBJ1-3; D ambiguous. The V end lost 2 bases, the J end lost 3 bases, and 14 bases lay between the germline ends. The length of the CDR3 is 15 residues. CDR1 and CDR2 (germline): SQVTM, ANQGSEA. CDR3 protein: CSVESAARYGNTIYF. CDR3 DNA sequence: TGCAGCGTTGAATCTGCGGCCCGGTATGGAAACACCATATATTTT.

The chain is built from TRBV29-1 and TRBJ1-1; D not resolved. Trimming removed 7 bases from V and 2 bases from J, with 11 bases in between. The CDR3 extends over 12 amino acids. The germline CDR1 and CDR2 sequences are SQVTM and ANQGSEA. DNA of the CDR3: TGCAGCGGAACACAGAGCAACACTGAAGCTTTCTTT. This codes for CSGTQSNTEAFF.

The genes are TRBV30 and TRBJ1-2, with a tentative D call TRBD1 (6 bases). Germline CDR1 is GTSNPN and CDR2 is SVGIG (reference sequence). The CDR3 consists of 11 residues. The V and J ends lost 1 base and 11 bases respectively, with 11 bases between them. CDR3 DNA sequence: TGTGCCTGGAGTGCAGGGGTCGGTTACACCTTC. Protein sequence: CAWSAGVGYTF.

The chain combines TRBV7-2 with TRBJ2-2; weak D call: TRBD2 (6 bases). With 1 base removed from V and 0 bases from J, the gap between germline ends came to 15 bases. Germline V CDR1 and CDR2: SGHTA, FQGNSA. The CDR3 runs 18 residues. The CDR3 DNA sequence: TGTGCCAGCAGCTTAGTACCCCTTGGCGGGGCGAACACCGGGGAGCTGTTTTTT. Translating gives CASSLVPLGGANTGELFF. The variable domain in full, with the rest retrieved from reference TRBV7-2 and TRBJ2-2, is GAGVSQSPSNKVTEKGKDVELRCDPISGHTALYWYRQSLGQGLEFLIYFQGNSAPDKSGLPSDRFSAERTGGSVSTLTIQRTQQEDSAVYLCASSLVPLGGANTGELFFGEGSRLTVL.

The genes are TRBV27 and TRBJ2-1; 8 positions agree with TRBD2. Germline V gives CDR1 MNHEY, CDR2 SMNVEV (reference sequence). J lost 4 bases, V lost 5 bases, and 4 bases had no gene match. The CDR3 runs 14 residues. This CDR3 reads CASSTSSGYNEQFF. The CDR3 DNA follows: TGTGCCAGCAGTACTTCTAGCGGGTACAATGAGCAGTTCTTC.

The chain links TRBV9 to TRBJ2-1; D is perhaps TRBD2 (6 bases). This CDR3 contains 18 residues. The V and J ends lost 2 bases and 1 base respectively, with 19 bases between them. The germline CDR1 and CDR2 sequences are SGDLS and YYNGEE. The CDR3 loop is CASSVGVGVRESYNEQFF. DNA of the CDR3: TGTGCCAGCAGCGTGGGAGTCGGGGTACGGGAGTCCTACAATGAGCAGTTCTTC.

The V and J genes are TRBV5-1 and TRBJ2-5; no clear D gene. Trimming shortened V by 4 bases and J by 2 bases, and 3 bases separated the two germline ends. The CDR3 runs 11 residues. Looked up from germline, CDR1 is SGHRS and CDR2 is YFSETQ. CDR3: CASSIQETQYF. The CDR3 DNA reads TGCGCCAGCAGCATACAAGAGACCCAGTACTTC.

The chain links TRBV28 to TRBJ2-4; D is uncertain. This CDR3 spans 14 amino acids. From germline, CDR1 is MDHEN and CDR2 SYDVKM. Trimming took 3 bases from V and 4 from J, leaving 10 bases between them. CDR3 protein: CASSFSGSKNIQYF. The CDR3 DNA follows: TGTGCCAGCAGTTTCTCAGGATCTAAAAACATTCAGTACTTC.

The chain couples TRBV15 to TRBJ2-1; D is unclear. Germline lookup yields CDR1 LNHNV and CDR2 YYDKDF (reference sequence). The CDR3 runs to 14 residues. V was shortened by 1 base and J by 4 bases, with 8 bases between the two germline ends. The CDR3 protein is CATSRGGSYNEQFF. DNA for the CDR3: TGTGCCACCAGCAGAGGTGGCAGTTACAATGAGCAGTTCTTC.

This clone was picked up a small number of times. V gene TRBV29-1 combines with J gene TRBJ2-7; TRBD2 matches 11 bases. CDR3 length: 15 amino acids. Germline V gene data show CDR1 as SQVTM and CDR2 as ANQGSEA. With 5 bases clipped from V and 7 bases from J, the junction kept 13 bases outside the gene matches. CDR3 in DNA: TGCAGCGTTAGACAGGGACTAGCGGCCTCGGGAGAGCAGTACTTC. Its protein is CSVRQGLAASGEQYF.

The chain is built from TRBV3-1 (or the pseudogene TRBV3-2) and TRBJ2-1, with 14 bases identical to TRBD2. The CDR3 has 17 amino acids. Germline V lookup: CDR1 LGHDT, CDR2 YNNKEL (reference sequence). Trimming took 1 base from V and 6 from J; bases not matched to a gene: 5. The CDR3 DNA reads as TGTGCCAGCAGCCAAGGGCGGACTAGCGGGAGGTTCAATGAGCAGTTCTTC. Protein product: CASSQGRTSGRFNEQFF.

The chain is built from TRBV2 and TRBJ1-3; D is ambiguous. This CDR3 comprises 15 residues. Germline V gene sequence: CDR1 SNHLY, CDR2 FYNNEI. The V end lost 2 bases, the J end lost 4 bases, and 12 bases lay between the germline ends. The CDR3 sequence: CASSESVAIGNTIYF. CDR3 coding DNA: TGTGCCAGCAGTGAATCAGTAGCTATAGGAAACACCATATATTTT. The variable domain in full, completed from reference TRBV2 and TRBJ1-3, reads EPEVTQTPSHQVTQMGQEVILRCVPISNHLYFYWYRQILGQKVEFLVSFYNNEISEKSEIFDDQFSVERPDGSNFTLKIRSTKLEDSAMYFCASSESVAIGNTIYFGEGSWLTVV.

The chain joins TRBV5-1 to TRBJ2-3; TRBD2 aligns across 9 bases. The germline gives CDR1 SGHRS, CDR2 YFSETQ. The CDR3 is 16 amino acids. V lost 3 bases and J lost 1; bases outside the gene matches: 6. The CDR3 DNA reads TGCGCCAGCAGCTCATTAGCGGGAGCTGGCACAGATACGCAGTATTTT. This encodes CASSSLAGAGTDTQYF.

The chain joins TRBV20-1 to TRBJ2-7; TRBD1 matches at 7 bases. CDR1 is DFQATT, CDR2 SNEGSKA, per germline (reference sequence). This CDR3 is built from 11 residues. Trimming cost V 5 bases and J 5 bases; bases outside gene matches: 3. The CDR3 protein is CSALRGNEQYF. CDR3 nucleotides: TGCAGTGCTCTCAGGGGGAACGAGCAGTACTTC.

This clone was picked up one time. The rearrangement joins TRBV11-2 to TRBJ2-1; the D is unclear. V lost 1 base and J lost 3, with 4 bases in between. CDR1 and CDR2 from the germline V gene are SGHAT and FQNNGV. This CDR3 contains 13 residues. The chain's CDR3 is CASSLAVYNEQFF. In DNA, the CDR3 is TGTGCCAGCAGCTTAGCGGTCTACAATGAGCAGTTCTTC.

The rearrangement uses TRBV5-1 and TRBJ2-2, with a weak D call TRBD2 (5 bases). V shed 5 bases and J shed 4 bases, with 12 bases lying between them. There are 14 residues in the CDR3. Germline assignment: CDR1 SGHRS and CDR2 YFSETQ. CDR3 sequence (DNA): TGCGCCAGCAGAGAGGGTTTAGGCACCGGGGAGCTGTTTTTT. This translates into CASREGLGTGELFF.

The chain links TRBV19 to TRBJ1-1; 8 bases fit TRBD1. V lost 6 bases and J lost 4; bases outside the gene matches: 7. The CDR3 consists of 14 residues. Germline lookup yields CDR1 LNHDA and CDR2 SQIVND (reference sequence). The CDR3 protein is CASRDRVGTTEAFF. CDR3 DNA: TGTGCCAGTAGGGACAGGGTCGGAACCACTGAAGCTTTCTTT.

The chain joins TRBV19 to TRBJ2-5; D is uncertain. The CDR3 extends over 15 amino acids. The ends were cut back, 2 bases at V and 0 bases at J, with 10 bases in the middle. Germline values: CDR1 LNHDA, CDR2 SQIVND (reference sequence). The CDR3 reads CASSITSAHQETQYF. CDR3 sequence (DNA): TGTGCCAGTAGTATAACGTCAGCGCACCAAGAGACCCAGTACTTC.

The sample holds one count of this clone. V and J are TRBV5-6 and TRBJ2-1; TRBD2 agrees at 10 bases. The ends lost 4 bases at V and 1 base at J; junction bases unmatched: 8. CDR3 length: 17 residues. Germline loops: CDR1 SGHDT, CDR2 YYEEEE. The CDR3 coding sequence is TGTGCCAGCAGCCCCGCTCCAGCGGGAGGGTCCTACAATGAGCAGTTCTTC. Protein sequence: CASSPAPAGGSYNEQFF.

V is TRBV5-1 and J is TRBJ2-3; D perhaps matches TRBD2 (6 bases). The V and J ends lost 1 base and 5 bases respectively, with 14 bases between them. Germline-derived CDR1 and CDR2 are SGHRS and YFSETQ. This CDR3 has 15 residues. CDR3 sequence: CASSLLGGLGDTQYF. In DNA, the CDR3 is TGCGCCAGCAGCTTGTTGGGGGGATTAGGAGATACGCAGTATTTT.

The V gene is TRBV3-1 (or the pseudogene TRBV3-2), the J gene TRBJ1-1, with D unresolved. Trimming removed 7 bases from V and 0 bases from J, with 9 bases in between. Germline V gene sequence: CDR1 LGHDT, CDR2 YNNKEL (reference sequence). This CDR3 spans 13 amino acids. DNA for the CDR3: TGTGCCAGCACGCTTAGATTGAACACTGAAGCTTTCTTT. Its protein product is CASTLRLNTEAFF.